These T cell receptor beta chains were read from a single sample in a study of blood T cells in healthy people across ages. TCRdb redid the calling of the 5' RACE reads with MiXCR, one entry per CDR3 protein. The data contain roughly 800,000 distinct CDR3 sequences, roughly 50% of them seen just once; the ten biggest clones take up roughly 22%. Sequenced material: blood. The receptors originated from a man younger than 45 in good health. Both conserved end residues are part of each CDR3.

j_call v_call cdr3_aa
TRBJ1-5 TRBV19 CASRVWDNQPQHF
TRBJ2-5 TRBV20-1 CSATTDSQETQYF
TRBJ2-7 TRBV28 CASSFTRAPAEQYF
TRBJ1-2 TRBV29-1 CSVPDGINYGYTF
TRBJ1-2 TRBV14 CASSVRTNNYGYTF
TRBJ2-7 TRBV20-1 CSARPLAGRSSYEQYF
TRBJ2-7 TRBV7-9 CATKGLADEQYF
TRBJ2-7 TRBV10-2 CASSESTGAGGSYEQYF
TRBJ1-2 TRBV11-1 CASSPHALDRTGYTF
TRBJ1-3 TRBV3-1 CASSQDFGGRHSGNTIYF
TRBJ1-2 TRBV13 CASSLFGSGRYGYTF
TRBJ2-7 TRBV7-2 CASSLGVAGVGYEQYF
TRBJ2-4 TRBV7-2 CASSLVTGRTQYF
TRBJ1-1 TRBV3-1 CASSTGGEWTEAFF
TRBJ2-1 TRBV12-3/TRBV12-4 CASSLSRTSNEQFF
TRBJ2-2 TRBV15 CATSRGGGELFF
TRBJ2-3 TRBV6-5 CASSSRDRVDTDTQYF
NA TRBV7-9 CASSPVRDRVYEQYF
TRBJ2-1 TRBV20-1 CSARDGHEQFF
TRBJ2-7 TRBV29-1 CSVEVGMYEQYF
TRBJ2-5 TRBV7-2 CATGLQAVETQYF
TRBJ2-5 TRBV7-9 CASSLVFGLSQETQYF
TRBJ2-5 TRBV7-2 CASSSEIRETQYF
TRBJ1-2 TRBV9 CASSPRQKINYGYTF
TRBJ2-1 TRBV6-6 CASSAPLAGDEQFF
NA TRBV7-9 CASSQGHLTYEQYF
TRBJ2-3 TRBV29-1 CSARTGPTDTQYF
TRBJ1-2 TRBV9 CASSVGDGGEGTF
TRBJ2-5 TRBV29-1 CSVGTSQETQYF
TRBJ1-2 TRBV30 CAWRKGGTRLSYTF
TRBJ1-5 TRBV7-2 CASSLGDSLRPQHF
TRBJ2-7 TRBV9 CASSVASGSDEQYF
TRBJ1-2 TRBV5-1 CASSLPGNHYGYTF
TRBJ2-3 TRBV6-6 CASSYSDPTDTQYF
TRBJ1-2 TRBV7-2 CASSQGTGKGYGYTF
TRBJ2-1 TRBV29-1 CSVEEPVGAEQFF
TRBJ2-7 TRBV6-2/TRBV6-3 CASTDGPYEQYF
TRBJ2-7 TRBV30 CATHGTSPYEQYF
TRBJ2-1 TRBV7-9 CAISSVRTGHSGRAVDEQFF
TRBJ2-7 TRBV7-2 CASSLGGSGRVNEQYF
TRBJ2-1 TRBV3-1 CASSQGPGGHVEQFF
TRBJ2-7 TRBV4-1 CASSQEGRQYEQYF
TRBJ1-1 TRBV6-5 CASSYSTRGRGEAFF
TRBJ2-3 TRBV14 CASSQEGLRVLTDTQYF
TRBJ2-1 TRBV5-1 CASSLASSSHYNEQFF
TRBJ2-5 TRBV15 CATSREGTQYF
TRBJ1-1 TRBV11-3 CASNTLHGTEAFF
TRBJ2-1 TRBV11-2 CASSPTERQLEFF